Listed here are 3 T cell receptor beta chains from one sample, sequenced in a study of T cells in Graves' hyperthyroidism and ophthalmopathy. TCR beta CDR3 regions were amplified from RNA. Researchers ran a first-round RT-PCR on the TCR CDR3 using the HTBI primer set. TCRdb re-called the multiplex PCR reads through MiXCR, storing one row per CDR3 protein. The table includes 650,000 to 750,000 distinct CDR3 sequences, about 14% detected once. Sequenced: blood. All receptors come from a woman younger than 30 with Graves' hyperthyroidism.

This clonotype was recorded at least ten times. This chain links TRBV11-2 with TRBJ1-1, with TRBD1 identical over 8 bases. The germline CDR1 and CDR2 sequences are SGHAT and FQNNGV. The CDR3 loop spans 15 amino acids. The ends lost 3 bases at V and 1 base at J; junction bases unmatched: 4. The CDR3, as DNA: TGTGCCAGCAGCTTGGACAGGGTTACGAACACTGAAGCTTTCTTT. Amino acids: CASSLDRVTNTEAFF.

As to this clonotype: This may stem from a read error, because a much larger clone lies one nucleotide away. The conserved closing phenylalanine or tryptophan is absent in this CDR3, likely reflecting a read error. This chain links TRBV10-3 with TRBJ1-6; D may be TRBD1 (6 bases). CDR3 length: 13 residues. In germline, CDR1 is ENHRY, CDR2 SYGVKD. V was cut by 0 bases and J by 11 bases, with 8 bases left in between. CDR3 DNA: TGTGCCATCAGTGAGTCGCCAGGGGCACCCCTCCACCTT. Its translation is CAISESPGAPLHL.

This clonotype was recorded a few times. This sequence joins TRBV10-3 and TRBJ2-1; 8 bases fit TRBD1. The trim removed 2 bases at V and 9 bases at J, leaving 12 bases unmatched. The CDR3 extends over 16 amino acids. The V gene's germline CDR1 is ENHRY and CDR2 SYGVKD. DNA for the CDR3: TGTGCCATCAGTGAGGCGGGGACAGGCCCATGGGGTGAGCAGTTCTTC. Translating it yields CAISEAGTGPWGEQFF.